Each of the 21 T cell receptor beta chains below was sequenced from the same sample in a study of T cell responses to AZD1222 COVID-19 vaccine. Assay: immunoSEQ multiplex PCR; the TCRdb copy retains only in-frame clones and omits some. The sample consists of about 60,000 clones, 60% to 85% of them appearing once. The sequencing here drew on peripheral blood, taken 28 days after the second AZD1222 dose. The receptors derive from an adult who received the AZD1222 COVID-19 vaccine.

The V and J genes are TRBV6-5 and TRBJ1-2; 8 bases are a match to TRBD1. The CDR3 spans 13 residues. Germline V gene sequence: CDR1 MNHEY, CDR2 SVGAGI. V shed 8 bases, J shed 4 bases, and the junction held 6 bases outside the gene matches. The CDR3 protein is CASGGQAGYGYTF. CDR3 sequence (DNA): TGTGCCAGCGGGGGACAGGCCGGCTATGGCTACACCTTC.

V gene TRBV19 combines with J gene TRBJ2-1, with TRBD1 matching over 7 bases. The V gene end was trimmed by 3 bases and the J gene end by 1 base; junction bases not matched to a gene: 0. This CDR3 contains 14 residues. The germline CDR1 and CDR2 sequences are LNHDA and SQIVND (reference sequence). This chain's CDR3 is CASSMGQSYNEQFF. CDR3 bases: TGTGCCAGTAGTATGGGACAGTCCTACAATGAGCAGTTCTTC.

CDR3 bases: TGTGCCAGCAGCTACTCCAGACGGGACACTGAAGCTTTCTTT. Encoded protein: CASSYSRRDTEAFF. The rearrangement uses TRBV11-1 and TRBJ1-1; unclear D gene. From germline, CDR1 is SGHAT and CDR2 FQDESV (reference sequence). The CDR3 sequence is 14 residues long. Deletions cut 4 bases from V and 3 bases from J, with 12 bases between.

This sequence joins TRBV5-1 and TRBJ1-4; 9 nucleotides align to TRBD1. Trimming took 0 bases from V and 5 from J; bases not matched to a gene: 5. The V gene's germline CDR1 is SGHRS and CDR2 YFSETQ. The CDR3 contains 16 residues. The CDR3 DNA sequence: TGCGCCAGCAGCTTGGATAGCGGGACAGGGAATGAAAAACTGTTTTTT. Translating it yields CASSLDSGTGNEKLFF.

The chain recombines TRBV6-2 or TRBV6-3 with TRBJ1-5, with D unclear. Trimming removed 2 bases at V and 3 bases at J, with 8 bases between. The CDR3 length is 14 residues. Germline CDR1 MNHEY, CDR2 SVGEGT. The DNA of the CDR3 is TGTGCCAGCAGTTACGGGCAGCACAATCAGCCCCAGCATTTT. It specifies CASSYGQHNQPQHF.

The chain is built from TRBV6-2 or TRBV6-3 and TRBJ1-2; D possibly corresponds to TRBD1 (6 bases). In germline, CDR1 is MNHEY, CDR2 SVGEGT. V lost 2 bases and J lost 0, with 10 bases in between. This CDR3 comprises 15 residues. CDR3 residues: CASSYPQGSNYGYTF. As DNA, the CDR3 is TGTGCCAGCAGTTACCCACAGGGATCTAACTATGGCTACACCTTC.

This clone was observed a few times. V and J are TRBV7-9 and TRBJ1-1; D call uncertain. The CDR3 consists of 14 residues. From germline, CDR1 is SEHNR and CDR2 FQNEAQ (reference sequence). V gave up 2 bases and J gave up 0 bases, with 7 bases separating them. CDR3 nucleotide sequence: TGTGCCAGCAGCTTATATCCGTTGAACACTGAAGCTTTCTTT. Protein product: CASSLYPLNTEAFF. Together with reference TRBV7-9 and TRBJ1-1, the CDR3 gives the full variable domain: DTGVSQNPRHKITKRGQNVTFRCDPISEHNRLYWYRQTLGQGPEFLTYFQNEAQLEKSRLLSDRFSAERPKGSFSTLEIQRTEQGDSAMYLCASSLYPLNTEAFFGQGTRLTVV.

V and J are TRBV7-9 and TRBJ2-1, with 8 bases that match TRBD2. V gave up 1 base and J gave up 7 bases; unmatched junction bases: 6. CDR3 length equals 15 residues. Looked up from germline, CDR1 is SEHNR and CDR2 is FQNEAQ (reference sequence). The CDR3 loop reads CASSLGAGGRNEQFF. The CDR3 DNA follows: TGTGCCAGCAGCTTAGGGGCGGGGGGCAGGAATGAGCAGTTCTTC.

The chain employs TRBV5-1 and TRBJ2-1, with 7 bases that match TRBD1. The CDR3 covers 15 residues. Looked up from germline, CDR1 is SGHRS and CDR2 is YFSETQ. V dropped 0 bases and J dropped 5; count of bases not matched to a gene: 5. CDR3 sequence: CASSLEGGRDNEQFF. CDR3 bases: TGCGCCAGCAGCTTGGAAGGGGGCCGAGACAATGAGCAGTTCTTC.

The gene calls are TRBV2 and TRBJ1-5; D ambiguous. Germline V gene sequence: CDR1 SNHLY, CDR2 FYNNEI. V was clipped by 6 bases and J by 0 bases, with 12 bases between them. This CDR3 comprises 15 residues. The CDR3 nucleotides are TGTGCCAGCAGGCCAGAGGTTTATAGCAATCAGCCCCAGCATTTT. Its translation is CASRPEVYSNQPQHF.

The CDR3 loop reads CASSPSLYRGQETQYF. CDR3 bases: TGTGCCAGCAGCCCGAGTCTGTACAGGGGCCAAGAGACCCAGTACTTC. The rearrangement links TRBV7-2 to TRBJ2-5, with 7 nucleotides matching TRBD1. Germline V gives CDR1 SGHTA, CDR2 FQGNSA. Trimming cost V 5 bases and J 1 base; bases outside gene matches: 10. CDR3 length equals 16 residues.

This clone appeared a few times. V and J are TRBV6-5 and TRBJ1-4; D gene uncertain. The germline V gene has CDR1 MNHEY and CDR2 SVGAGI. Trimming stripped 2 bases from V and 2 bases from J, with 3 bases between. This CDR3 region has 13 residues. CDR3 sequence (DNA): TGTGCCAGCAGTTACGGGACTAATGAAAAACTGTTTTTT. Amino acid sequence: CASSYGTNEKLFF.

The rearrangement links TRBV6-6 to TRBJ1-4; tentative D call: TRBD1 (5 bases). Trimming took 11 bases from V and 1 from J, leaving 11 bases between them. CDR1 and CDR2 (germline): MNHNY, SVGAGI (reference sequence). CDR3 size: 13 residues. The CDR3 DNA reads TGTGCCGCCGGGGGGATAACTAATGAAAAACTGTTTTTT. It translates to CAAGGITNEKLFF.

The gene calls are TRBV18 and TRBJ2-1, with 10 bases aligning to TRBD2. CDR3 size: 22 residues. Germline assignment: CDR1 KGHSH and CDR2 LQKENI. Trimming cost V 3 bases and J 0 bases; bases outside gene matches: 20. The CDR3 protein is CASSPRGQLGAGGRSSYNEQFF. CDR3 in DNA: TGTGCCAGCTCACCCCGGGGCCAATTAGGAGCGGGGGGGAGAAGCTCCTACAATGAGCAGTTCTTC.

The chain has TRBV19 and TRBJ2-5; 7 nucleotides align to TRBD2. Germline V CDR1 and CDR2: LNHDA, SQIVND (reference sequence). The CDR3 is made up of 15 amino acids. J lost 1 base, V lost 5 bases, and 7 bases had no gene match. The CDR3: CASSSGTTSQETQYF. The CDR3 DNA sequence: TGTGCCAGTAGTTCCGGGACTACCTCCCAAGAGACCCAGTACTTC.

This chain links TRBV3-1 (or the pseudogene TRBV3-2) with TRBJ2-7; D may be TRBD2 (6 bases). The CDR3 sequence is 17 residues long. V dropped 0 bases and J dropped 4 bases, with 19 bases sitting between them. Germline CDR1 LGHDT, CDR2 YNNKEL (reference sequence). CDR3 sequence (DNA): TGTGCCAGCAGCCAAGATCGGGGGAGTGGCAGGGCTTACGAGCAGTACTTC. This codes for CASSQDRGSGRAYEQYF.

This clone was detected once. This chain links TRBV10-3 with TRBJ2-5, with 7 bases identical to TRBD1. V lost 6 bases and J lost 1; bases outside the gene matches: 2. Looked up from germline, CDR1 is ENHRY and CDR2 is SYGVKD. The CDR3 is 13 amino acids. CDR3 nucleotide sequence: TGTGCCATCAGGGGACAGAGCCAAGAGACCCAGTACTTC. Translation gives CAIRGQSQETQYF.

The J gene is TRBJ2-2, the V gene TRBV28, with 9 bases identical to TRBD1. Germline CDR1 is MDHEN and CDR2 is SYDVKM. J lost 4 bases, V lost 0 bases, and 0 bases had no gene match. The CDR3 has 15 amino acids. This chain's CDR3 is CASSLWTGGTGELFF. The CDR3 DNA follows: TGTGCCAGCAGTTTATGGACAGGGGGCACCGGGGAGCTGTTTTTT. The whole variable domain, filled in from reference TRBV28 and TRBJ2-2, reads DVKVTQSSRYLVKRTGEKVFLECVQDMDHENMFWYRQDPGLGLRLIYFSYDVKMKEKGDIPEGYSVSREKKERFSLILESASTNQTSMYLCASSLWTGGTGELFFGEGSRLTVL.

The chain links TRBV5-8 to TRBJ2-3; D call uncertain. Germline CDR1 and CDR2: SGHTS and YDEGEE. Trimming left V 0 bases short and J 4 bases short, with 6 bases between. CDR3 length: 13 amino acids. The CDR3: CASSLEWADTQYF. The CDR3 bases are TGTGCCAGCAGCTTGGAGTGGGCAGATACGCAGTATTTT.

The chain has TRBV5-1 and TRBJ1-1; TRBD1 is a possible D gene (5 bases). Germline CDR1 and CDR2: SGHRS and YFSETQ. The V gene lost 4 bases and the J gene lost 4 bases, with 14 bases spanning the gap. CDR3 size: 14 residues. The CDR3 DNA sequence: TGCGCCAGCAGCCGGGAGGGGATGGGCACTGAAGCTTTCTTT. Its protein product is CASSREGMGTEAFF.

V is TRBV7-3 and J is TRBJ2-3; 8 nucleotides line up with TRBD2. Per germline, CDR1 SGHTA and CDR2 FQGTGA. After removal of 5 bases from V and 5 bases from J, the junction contained 6 bases not matched to a gene. This CDR3 is 14 amino acids long. CDR3 protein: CASSPGGAGDTQYF. The DNA for the CDR3 is TGTGCCAGCAGCCCGGGGGGGGCGGGAGATACGCAGTATTTT.